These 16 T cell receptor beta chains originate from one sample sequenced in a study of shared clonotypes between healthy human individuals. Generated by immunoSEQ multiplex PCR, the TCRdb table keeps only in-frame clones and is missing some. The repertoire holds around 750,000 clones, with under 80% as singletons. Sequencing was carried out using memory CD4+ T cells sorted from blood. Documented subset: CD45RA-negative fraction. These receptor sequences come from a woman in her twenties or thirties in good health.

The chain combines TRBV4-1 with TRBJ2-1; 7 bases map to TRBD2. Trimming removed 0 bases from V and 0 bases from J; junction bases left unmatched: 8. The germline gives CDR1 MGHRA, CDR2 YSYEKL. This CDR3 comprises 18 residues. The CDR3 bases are TGCGCCAGCAGCCAAGATGTGGTTCTAGCGGACTCCTACAATGAGCAGTTCTTC. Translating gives CASSQDVVLADSYNEQFF.

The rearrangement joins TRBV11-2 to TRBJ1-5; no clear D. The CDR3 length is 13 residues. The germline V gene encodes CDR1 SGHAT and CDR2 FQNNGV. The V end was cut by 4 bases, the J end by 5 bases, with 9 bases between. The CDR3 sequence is CASSSGLHQPQHF. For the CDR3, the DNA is TGTGCCAGCAGCTCGGGTCTTCATCAGCCCCAGCATTTT.

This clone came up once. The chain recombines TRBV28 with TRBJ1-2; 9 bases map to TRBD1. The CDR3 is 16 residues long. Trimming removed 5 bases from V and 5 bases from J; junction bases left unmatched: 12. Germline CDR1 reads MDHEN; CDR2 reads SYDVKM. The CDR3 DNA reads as TGTGCCAGCAGTCGGGACAGGGAAGAGCGGTTGTATGGCTACACCTTC. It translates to CASSRDREERLYGYTF.

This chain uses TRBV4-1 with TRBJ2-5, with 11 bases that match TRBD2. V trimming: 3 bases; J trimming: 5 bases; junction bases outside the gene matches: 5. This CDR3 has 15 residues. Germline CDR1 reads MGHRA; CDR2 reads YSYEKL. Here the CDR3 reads CASSQTSGAFETQYF. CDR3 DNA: TGCGCCAGCAGCCAGACTAGCGGGGCTTTTGAGACCCAGTACTTC.

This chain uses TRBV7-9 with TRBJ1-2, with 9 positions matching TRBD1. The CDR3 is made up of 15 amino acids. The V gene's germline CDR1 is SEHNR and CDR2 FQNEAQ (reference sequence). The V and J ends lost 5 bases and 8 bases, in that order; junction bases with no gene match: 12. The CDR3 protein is CASSQEGDRAGGYTF. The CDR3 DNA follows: TGTGCCAGCAGCCAAGAGGGGGACAGGGCCGGCGGCTACACCTTC. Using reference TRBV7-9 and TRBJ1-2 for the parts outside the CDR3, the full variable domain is DTGVSQNPRHKITKRGQNVTFRCDPISEHNRLYWYRQTLGQGPEFLTYFQNEAQLEKSRLLSDRFSAERPKGSFSTLEIQRTEQGDSAMYLCASSQEGDRAGGYTFGSGTRLTVV.

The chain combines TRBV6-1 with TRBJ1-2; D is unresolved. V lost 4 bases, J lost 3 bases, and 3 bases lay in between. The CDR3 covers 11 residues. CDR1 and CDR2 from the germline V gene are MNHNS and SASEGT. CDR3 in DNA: TGTGCCAGCAGTGCGCACTATGGCTACACCTTC. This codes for CASSAHYGYTF.

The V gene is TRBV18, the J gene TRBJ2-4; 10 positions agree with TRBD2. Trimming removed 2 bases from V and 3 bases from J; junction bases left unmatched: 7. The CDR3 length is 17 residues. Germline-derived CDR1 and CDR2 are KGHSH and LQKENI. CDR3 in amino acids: CASSPAASGSHKNIQYF. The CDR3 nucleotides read TGTGCCAGCTCACCAGCCGCTAGCGGGAGCCACAAAAACATTCAGTACTTC. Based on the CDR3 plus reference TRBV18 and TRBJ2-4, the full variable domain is NAGVMQNPRHLVRRRGQEARLRCSPMKGHSHVYWYRQLPEEGLKFMVYLQKENIIDESGMPKERFSAEFPKEGPSILRIQQVVRGDSAAYFCASSPAASGSHKNIQYFGAGTRLSVL.

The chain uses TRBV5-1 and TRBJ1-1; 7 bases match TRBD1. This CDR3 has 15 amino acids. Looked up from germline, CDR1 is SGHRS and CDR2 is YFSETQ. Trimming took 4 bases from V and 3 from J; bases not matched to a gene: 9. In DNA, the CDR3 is TGCGCCAGCAGCACCGTCGGCAGGGGGTACACTGAAGCTTTCTTT. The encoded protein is CASSTVGRGYTEAFF.

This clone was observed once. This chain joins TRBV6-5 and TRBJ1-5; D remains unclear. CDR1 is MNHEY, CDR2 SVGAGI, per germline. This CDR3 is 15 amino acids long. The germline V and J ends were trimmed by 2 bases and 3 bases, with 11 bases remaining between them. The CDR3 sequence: CASSYRQEDNQPQHF. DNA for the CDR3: TGTGCCAGCAGTTACAGGCAGGAAGACAATCAGCCCCAGCATTTT.

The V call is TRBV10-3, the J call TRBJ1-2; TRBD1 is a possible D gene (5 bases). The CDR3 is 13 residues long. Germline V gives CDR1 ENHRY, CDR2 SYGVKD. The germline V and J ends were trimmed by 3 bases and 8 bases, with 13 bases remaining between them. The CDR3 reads CAISEGSGNGYTF. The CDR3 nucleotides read TGTGCCATCAGTGAAGGGTCAGGGAACGGCTACACCTTC.

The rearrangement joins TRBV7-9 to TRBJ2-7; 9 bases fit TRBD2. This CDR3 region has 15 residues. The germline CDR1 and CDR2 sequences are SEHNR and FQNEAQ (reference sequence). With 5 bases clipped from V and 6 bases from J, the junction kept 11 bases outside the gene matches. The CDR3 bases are TGTGCCAGCAGCCCTCCGGGGACTAGCTCAGGCGAGCAGTACTTC. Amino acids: CASSPPGTSSGEQYF.

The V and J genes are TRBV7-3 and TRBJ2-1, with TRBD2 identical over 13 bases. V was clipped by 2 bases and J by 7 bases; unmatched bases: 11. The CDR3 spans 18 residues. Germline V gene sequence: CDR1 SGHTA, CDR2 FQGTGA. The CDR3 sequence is CASSLFSSLAGGRNEQFF. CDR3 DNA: TGTGCCAGCAGCTTATTCTCCTCACTAGCGGGAGGGAGAAATGAGCAGTTCTTC.

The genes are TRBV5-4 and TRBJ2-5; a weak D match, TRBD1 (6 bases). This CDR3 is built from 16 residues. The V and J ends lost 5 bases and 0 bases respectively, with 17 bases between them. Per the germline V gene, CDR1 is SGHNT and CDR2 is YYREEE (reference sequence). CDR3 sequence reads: CASSSTGTGYQETQYF. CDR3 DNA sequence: TGTGCCAGCAGTTCTACAGGGACGGGGTACCAAGAGACCCAGTACTTC.

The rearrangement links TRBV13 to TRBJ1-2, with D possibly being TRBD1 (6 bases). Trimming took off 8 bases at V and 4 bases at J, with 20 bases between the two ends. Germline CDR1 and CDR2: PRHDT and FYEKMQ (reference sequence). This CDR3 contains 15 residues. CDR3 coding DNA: TGTGCCAGCCTGGACAGCCAACGTAGGAGCTATGGCTACACCTTC. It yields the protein CASLDSQRRSYGYTF.

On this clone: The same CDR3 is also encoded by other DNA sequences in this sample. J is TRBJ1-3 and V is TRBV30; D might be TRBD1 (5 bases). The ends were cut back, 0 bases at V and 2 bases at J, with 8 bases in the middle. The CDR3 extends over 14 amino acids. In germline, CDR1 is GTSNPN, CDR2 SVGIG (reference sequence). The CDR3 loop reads CAWSVPGAGNTIYF. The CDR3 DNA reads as TGTGCCTGGAGTGTACCGGGGGCTGGAAACACCATATATTTT.

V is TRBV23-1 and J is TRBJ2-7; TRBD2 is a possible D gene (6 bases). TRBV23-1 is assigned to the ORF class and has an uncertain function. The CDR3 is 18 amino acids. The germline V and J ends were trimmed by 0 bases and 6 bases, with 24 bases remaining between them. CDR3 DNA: TGCGCCAGCAGTCAATCGCTGGCTGGATCTGCGCGGGGACTCGAGCAGTACTTC. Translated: CASSQSLAGSARGLEQYF.